This TCR beta chain is drawn from a study of T cells after yellow fever vaccination. From the 5' RACE reads, TCRdb called clonotypes with MiXCR, one entry per CDR3 protein. The sample has approximately 550,000 distinct CDR3 sequences, roughly 19% seen once. The CDR3 consists of 16 residues. With V trimmed by 4 bases and J by 9 bases, 10 bases remained unmatched. CDR1 is SGHTA and CDR2 is FQGNSA in the germline V gene. This clonotype has more than one count but fewer than ten. The source of this sequence is a man under 40 who received the YFV17D yellow fever vaccine. This chain joins TRBV7-2 and TRBJ2-1, with TRBD1 matching over 12 bases. The source material was PBMCs, sampled 15 days after the yellow fever booster vaccination. The CDR3 protein is CASSSQGGQGAFEQFF. The CDR3 nucleotides are TGTGCCAGCAGCTCCCAGGGGGGACAGGGGGCGTTTGAGCAGTTCTTC.